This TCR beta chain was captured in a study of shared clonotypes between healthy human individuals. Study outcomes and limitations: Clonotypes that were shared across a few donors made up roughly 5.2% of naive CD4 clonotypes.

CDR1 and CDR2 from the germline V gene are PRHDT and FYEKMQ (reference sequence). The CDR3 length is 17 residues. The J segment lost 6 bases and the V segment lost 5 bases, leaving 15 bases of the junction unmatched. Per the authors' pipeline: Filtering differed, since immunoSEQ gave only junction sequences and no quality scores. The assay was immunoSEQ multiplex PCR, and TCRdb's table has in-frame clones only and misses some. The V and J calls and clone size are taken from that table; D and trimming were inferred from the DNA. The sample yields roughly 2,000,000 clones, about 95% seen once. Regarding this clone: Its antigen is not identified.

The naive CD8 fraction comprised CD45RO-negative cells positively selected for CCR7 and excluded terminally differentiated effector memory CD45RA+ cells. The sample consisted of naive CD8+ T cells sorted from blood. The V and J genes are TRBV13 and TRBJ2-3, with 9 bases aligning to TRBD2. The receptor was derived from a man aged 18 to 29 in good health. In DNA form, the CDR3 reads TGTGCCAGCAGCCCGAGGACTAGCGAGTTCATTTTCGATACGCAGTATTTT. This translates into CASSPRTSEFIFDTQYF.